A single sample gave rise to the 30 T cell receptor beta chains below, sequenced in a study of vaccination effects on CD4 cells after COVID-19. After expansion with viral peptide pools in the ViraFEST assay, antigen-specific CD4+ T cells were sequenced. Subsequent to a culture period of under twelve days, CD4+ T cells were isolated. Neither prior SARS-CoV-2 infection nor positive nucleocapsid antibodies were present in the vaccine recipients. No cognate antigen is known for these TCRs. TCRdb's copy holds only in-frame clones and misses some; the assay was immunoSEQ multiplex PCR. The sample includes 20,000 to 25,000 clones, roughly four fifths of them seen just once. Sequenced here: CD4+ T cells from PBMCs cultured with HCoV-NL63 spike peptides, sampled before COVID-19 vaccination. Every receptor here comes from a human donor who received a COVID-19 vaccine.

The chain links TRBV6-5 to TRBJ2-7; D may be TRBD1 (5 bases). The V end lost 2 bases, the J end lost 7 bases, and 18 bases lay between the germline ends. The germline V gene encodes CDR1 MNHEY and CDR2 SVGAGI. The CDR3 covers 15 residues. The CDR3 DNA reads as TGTGCCAGCAGTTACGGTATTGGGGCTAAGGTTGAGCAGTACTTC. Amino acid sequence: CASSYGIGAKVEQYF.

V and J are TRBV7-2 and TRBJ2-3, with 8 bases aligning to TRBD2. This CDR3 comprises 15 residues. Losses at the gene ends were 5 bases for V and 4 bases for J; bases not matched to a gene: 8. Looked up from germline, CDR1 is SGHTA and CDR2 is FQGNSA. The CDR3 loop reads CASSQAGGVPDTQYF. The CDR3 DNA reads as TGTGCCAGCAGCCAGGCGGGGGGAGTCCCAGATACGCAGTATTTT.

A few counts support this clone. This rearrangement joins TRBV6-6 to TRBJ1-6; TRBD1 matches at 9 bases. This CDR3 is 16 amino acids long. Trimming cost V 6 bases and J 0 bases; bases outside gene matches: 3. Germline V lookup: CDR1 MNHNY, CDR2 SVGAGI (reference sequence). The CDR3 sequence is CASRGTGSSYNSPLHF. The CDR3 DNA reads TGTGCCAGCAGGGGGACAGGGAGCTCCTATAATTCACCCCTCCACTTT.

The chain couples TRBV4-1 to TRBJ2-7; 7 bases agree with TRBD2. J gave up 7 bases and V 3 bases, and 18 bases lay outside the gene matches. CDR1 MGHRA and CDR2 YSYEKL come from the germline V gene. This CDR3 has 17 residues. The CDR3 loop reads CASSQLEEWDYLPEQYF. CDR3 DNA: TGCGCCAGCAGCCAGCTCGAGGAATGGGACTATCTCCCTGAGCAGTACTTC.

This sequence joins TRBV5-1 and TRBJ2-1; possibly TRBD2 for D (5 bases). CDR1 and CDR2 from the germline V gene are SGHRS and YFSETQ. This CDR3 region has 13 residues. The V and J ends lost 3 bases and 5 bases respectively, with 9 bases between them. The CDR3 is CASSSLVDNEQFF. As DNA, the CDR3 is TGCGCCAGCAGCTCACTAGTGGACAATGAGCAGTTCTTC.

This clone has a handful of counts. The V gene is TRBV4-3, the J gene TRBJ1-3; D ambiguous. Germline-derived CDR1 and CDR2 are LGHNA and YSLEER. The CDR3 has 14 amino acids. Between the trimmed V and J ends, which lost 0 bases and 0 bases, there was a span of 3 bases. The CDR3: CASSQESSGNTIYF. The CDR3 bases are TGCGCCAGCAGCCAAGAAAGCTCTGGAAACACCATATATTTT.

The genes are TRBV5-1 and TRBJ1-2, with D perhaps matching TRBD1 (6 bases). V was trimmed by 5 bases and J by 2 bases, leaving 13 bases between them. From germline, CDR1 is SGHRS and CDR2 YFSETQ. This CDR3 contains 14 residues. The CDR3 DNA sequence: TGCGCCAGCAGTCCAAGTCAGGGGAACTATGGCTACACCTTC. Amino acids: CASSPSQGNYGYTF.

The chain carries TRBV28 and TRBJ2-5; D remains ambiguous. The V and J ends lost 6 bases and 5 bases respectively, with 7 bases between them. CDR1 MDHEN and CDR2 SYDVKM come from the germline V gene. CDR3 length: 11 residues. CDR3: CASSNRETQYF. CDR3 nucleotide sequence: TGTGCCAGCAGCAATAGGGAGACCCAGTACTTC.

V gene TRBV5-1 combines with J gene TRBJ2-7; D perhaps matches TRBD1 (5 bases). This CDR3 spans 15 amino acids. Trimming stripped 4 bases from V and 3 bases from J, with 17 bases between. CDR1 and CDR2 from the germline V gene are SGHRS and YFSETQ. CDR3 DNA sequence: TGCGCCAGCAGCCTCTTGCCGAAGGGGATCTACGAGCAGTACTTC. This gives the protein CASSLLPKGIYEQYF.

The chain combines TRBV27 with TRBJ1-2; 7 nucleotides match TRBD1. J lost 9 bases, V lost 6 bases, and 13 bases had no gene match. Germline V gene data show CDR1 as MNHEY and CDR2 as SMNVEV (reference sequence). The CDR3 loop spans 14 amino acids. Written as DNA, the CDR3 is TGTGCCAGCAGCCGAGGGACAGAAAGTCCCCGCTACACCTTC. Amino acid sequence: CASSRGTESPRYTF.

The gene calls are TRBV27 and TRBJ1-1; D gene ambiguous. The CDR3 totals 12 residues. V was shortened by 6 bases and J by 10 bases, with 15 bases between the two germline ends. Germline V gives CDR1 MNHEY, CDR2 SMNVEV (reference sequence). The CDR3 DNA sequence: TGTGCCAGCAGCCCGGGTGGCGGGAGAGCTTTCTTT. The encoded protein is CASSPGGGRAFF.

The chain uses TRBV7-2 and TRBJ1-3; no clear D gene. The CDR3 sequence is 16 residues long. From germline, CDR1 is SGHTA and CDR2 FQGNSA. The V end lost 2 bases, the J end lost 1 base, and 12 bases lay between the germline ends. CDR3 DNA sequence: TGTGCCAGCAGCTTAAGTGGGGTGAGATCTGGAAACACCATATATTTT. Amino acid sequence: CASSLSGVRSGNTIYF.

Here the CDR3 reads CSAVQLAGGPGEQFF. The CDR3 coding sequence is TGCAGCGCGGTACAACTAGCGGGAGGGCCTGGTGAGCAGTTCTTC. The chain links TRBV29-1 to TRBJ2-1; 13 bases align to TRBD2. V shed 7 bases, J shed 9 bases, and the junction held 12 bases outside the gene matches. This CDR3 comprises 15 residues. Germline V CDR1 and CDR2: SQVTM, ANQGSEA.

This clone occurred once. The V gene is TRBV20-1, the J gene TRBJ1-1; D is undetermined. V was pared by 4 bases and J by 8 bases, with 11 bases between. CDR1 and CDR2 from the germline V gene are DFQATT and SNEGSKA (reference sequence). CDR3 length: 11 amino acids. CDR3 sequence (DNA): TGCAGTGCTAAGGTCGGGTCCGAAGCTTTCTTT. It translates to CSAKVGSEAFF.

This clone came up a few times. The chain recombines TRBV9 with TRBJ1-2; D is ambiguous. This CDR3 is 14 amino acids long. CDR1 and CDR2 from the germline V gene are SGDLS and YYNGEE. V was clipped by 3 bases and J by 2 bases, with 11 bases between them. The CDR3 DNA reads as TGTGCCAGCAGCGCTGATTTACCAAACTATGGCTACACCTTC. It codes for CASSADLPNYGYTF.

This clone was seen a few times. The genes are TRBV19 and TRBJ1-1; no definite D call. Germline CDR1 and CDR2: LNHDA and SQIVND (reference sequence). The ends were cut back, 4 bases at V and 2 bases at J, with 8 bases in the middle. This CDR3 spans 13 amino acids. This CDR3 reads CASSTRFNTEAFF. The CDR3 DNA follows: TGTGCCAGTAGTACCAGGTTCAACACTGAAGCTTTCTTT.

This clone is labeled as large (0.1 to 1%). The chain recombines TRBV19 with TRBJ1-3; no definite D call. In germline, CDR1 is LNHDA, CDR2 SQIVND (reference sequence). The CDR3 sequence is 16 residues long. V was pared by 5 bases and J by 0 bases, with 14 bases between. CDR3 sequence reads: CASSLHSASSGNTIYF. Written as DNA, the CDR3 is TGTGCCAGTAGTCTCCACAGTGCCTCCTCTGGAAACACCATATATTTT.

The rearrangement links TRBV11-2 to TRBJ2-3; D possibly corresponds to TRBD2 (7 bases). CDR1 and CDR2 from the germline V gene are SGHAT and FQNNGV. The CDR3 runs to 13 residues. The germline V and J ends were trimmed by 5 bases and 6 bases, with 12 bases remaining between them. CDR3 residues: CASSPGEGDTQYF. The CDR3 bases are TGTGCCAGCAGCCCAGGGGAGGGCGATACGCAGTATTTT.

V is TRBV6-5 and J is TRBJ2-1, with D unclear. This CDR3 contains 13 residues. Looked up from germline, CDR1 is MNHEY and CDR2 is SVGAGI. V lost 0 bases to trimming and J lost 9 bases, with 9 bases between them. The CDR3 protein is CASSYSPWSEQFF. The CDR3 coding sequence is TGTGCCAGCAGTTACTCCCCCTGGTCTGAGCAGTTCTTC.

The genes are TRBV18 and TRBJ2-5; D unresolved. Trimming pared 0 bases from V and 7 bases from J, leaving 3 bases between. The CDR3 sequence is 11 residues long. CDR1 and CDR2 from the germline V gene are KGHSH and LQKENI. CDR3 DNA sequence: TGTGCCAGCTCACCACCGGGGACCCAGTACTTC. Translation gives CASSPPGTQYF. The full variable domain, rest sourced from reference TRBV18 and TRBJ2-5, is NAGVMQNPRHLVRRRGQEARLRCSPMKGHSHVYWYRQLPEEGLKFMVYLQKENIIDESGMPKERFSAEFPKEGPSILRIQQVVRGDSAAYFCASSPPGTQYFGPGTRLLVL.

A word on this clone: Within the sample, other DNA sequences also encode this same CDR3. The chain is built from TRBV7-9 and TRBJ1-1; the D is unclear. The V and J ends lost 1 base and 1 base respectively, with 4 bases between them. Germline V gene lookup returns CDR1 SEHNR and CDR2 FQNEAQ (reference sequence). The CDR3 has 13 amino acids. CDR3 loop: CASSLGQNTEAFF. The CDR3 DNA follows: TGTGCCAGCAGCTTAGGGCAGAACACTGAAGCTTTCTTT.

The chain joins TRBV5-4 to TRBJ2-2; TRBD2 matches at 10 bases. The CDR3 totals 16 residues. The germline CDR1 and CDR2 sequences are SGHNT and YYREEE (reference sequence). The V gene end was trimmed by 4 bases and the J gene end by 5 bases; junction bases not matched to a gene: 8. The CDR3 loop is CASSQRAGGPTGELFF. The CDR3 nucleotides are TGTGCCAGCAGCCAGAGAGCGGGAGGGCCGACCGGGGAGCTGTTTTTT.

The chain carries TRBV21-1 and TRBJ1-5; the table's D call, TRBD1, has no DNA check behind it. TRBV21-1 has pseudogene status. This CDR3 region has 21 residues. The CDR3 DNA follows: TGTGCCAGCAGCAGCCGACTCGGACAGGGTCGCTCACAGGGGAGGGATCAGCCCCAGCATTTT. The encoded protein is CASSSRLGQGRSQGRDQPQHF.

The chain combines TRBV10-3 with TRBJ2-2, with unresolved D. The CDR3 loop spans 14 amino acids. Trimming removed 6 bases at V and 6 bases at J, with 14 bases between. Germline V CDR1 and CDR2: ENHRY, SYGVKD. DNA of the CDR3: TGTGCCATCAGCGTAGACCTTACCCCCGGGGAGCTGTTTTTT. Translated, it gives CAISVDLTPGELFF.

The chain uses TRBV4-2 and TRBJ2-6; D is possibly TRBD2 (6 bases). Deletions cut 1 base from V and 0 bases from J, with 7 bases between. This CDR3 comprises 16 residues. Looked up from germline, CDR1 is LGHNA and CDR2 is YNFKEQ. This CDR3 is CASSQVGGSGANVLTF. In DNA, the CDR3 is TGTGCCAGCAGCCAAGTGGGGGGCTCTGGGGCCAACGTCCTGACTTTC.

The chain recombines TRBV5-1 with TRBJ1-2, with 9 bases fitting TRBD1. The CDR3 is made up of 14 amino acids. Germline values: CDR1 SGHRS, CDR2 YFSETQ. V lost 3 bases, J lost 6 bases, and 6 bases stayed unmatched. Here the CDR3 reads CASSWGTGKDGYTF. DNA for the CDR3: TGCGCCAGCAGCTGGGGGACAGGGAAAGATGGCTACACCTTC.

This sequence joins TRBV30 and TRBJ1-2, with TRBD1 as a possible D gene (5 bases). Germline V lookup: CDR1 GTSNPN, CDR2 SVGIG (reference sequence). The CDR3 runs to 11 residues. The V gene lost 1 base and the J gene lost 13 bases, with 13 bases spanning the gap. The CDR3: CAWSGGGGPTF. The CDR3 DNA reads TGTGCCTGGAGTGGTGGTGGGGGACCCACCTTC.

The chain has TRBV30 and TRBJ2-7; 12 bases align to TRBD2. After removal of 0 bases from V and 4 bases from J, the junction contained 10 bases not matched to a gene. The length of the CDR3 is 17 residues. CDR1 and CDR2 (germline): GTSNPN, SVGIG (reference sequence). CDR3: CAWSVQRTSGNGYEQYF. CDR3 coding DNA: TGTGCCTGGAGTGTACAGCGGACTAGCGGGAATGGGTACGAGCAGTACTTC.

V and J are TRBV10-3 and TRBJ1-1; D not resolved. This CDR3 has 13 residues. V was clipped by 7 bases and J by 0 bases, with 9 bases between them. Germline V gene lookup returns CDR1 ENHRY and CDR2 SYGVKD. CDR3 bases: TGTGCCATCAAGCGAGACTTGAACACTGAAGCTTTCTTT. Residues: CAIKRDLNTEAFF.

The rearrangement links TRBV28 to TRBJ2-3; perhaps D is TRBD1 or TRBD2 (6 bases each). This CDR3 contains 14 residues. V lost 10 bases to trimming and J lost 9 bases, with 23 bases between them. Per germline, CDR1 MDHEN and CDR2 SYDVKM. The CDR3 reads CATGDRRGIWTQYF. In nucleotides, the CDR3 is TGTGCCACCGGGGACCGGAGGGGGATATGGACGCAGTATTTT. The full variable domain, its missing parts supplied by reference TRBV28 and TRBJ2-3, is DVKVTQSSRYLVKRTGEKVFLECVQDMDHENMFWYRQDPGLGLRLIYFSYDVKMKEKGDIPEGYSVSREKKERFSLILESASTNQTSMYLCATGDRRGIWTQYFGPGTRLTVL.